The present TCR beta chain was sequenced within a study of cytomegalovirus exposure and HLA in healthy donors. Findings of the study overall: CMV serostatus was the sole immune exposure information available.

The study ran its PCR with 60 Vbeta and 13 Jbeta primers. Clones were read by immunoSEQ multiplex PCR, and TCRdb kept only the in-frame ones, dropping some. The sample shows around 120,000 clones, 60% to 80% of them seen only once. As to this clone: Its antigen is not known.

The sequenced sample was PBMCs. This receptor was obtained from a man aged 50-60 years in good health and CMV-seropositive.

CDR3: CASSSTSGGGSDTQYF. Written as DNA, the CDR3 is TGTGCCAGCAGCTCAACTAGCGGGGGGGGGTCAGATACGCAGTATTTT. This chain connects TRBV7-2 to TRBJ2-3, with TRBD2 matching over 13 bases. V shed 4 bases, J shed 4 bases, and the junction held 5 bases outside the gene matches. The CDR3 length is 16 residues. CDR1 is SGHTA, CDR2 FQGNSA, per germline. The full variable domain, completed using reference TRBV7-2 and TRBJ2-3, is GAGVSQSPSNKVTEKGKDVELRCDPISGHTALYWYRQSLGQGLEFLIYFQGNSAPDKSGLPSDRFSAERTGGSVSTLTIQRTQQEDSAVYLCASSSTSGGGSDTQYFGPGTRLTVL.